The entry below describes one TCR beta chain. The germline V gene encodes CDR1 DFQATT and CDR2 SNEGSKA (reference sequence). The CDR3 spans 16 residues. V trimming: 6 bases; J trimming: 0 bases; junction bases outside the gene matches: 7. CD8+ and CD4+ T cells were negatively isolated; TEMRA cells were FACS-enriched. The RNA input was about 0.5 to 1 ug, and it was reverse transcribed with random hexamers. MiXCR, applied by TCRdb to the immunoSEQ multiplex PCR reads, yields one record per CDR3 protein. The data contain hundreds of thousands of distinct CDR3 sequences, 70% to 90% of them singletons. These data come from a study of CD8 T cells in Susac syndrome.

The specimen was CD8+ T cells from PBMCs. This TCR was sampled from a human donor with multiple sclerosis. The chain is built from TRBV20-1 and TRBJ2-7; 14 bases are shared with TRBD2. This chain's CDR3 is CSAWTSGRSNSYEQYF. The CDR3 DNA reads as TGCAGTGCCTGGACTAGCGGGAGGTCCAACTCCTACGAGCAGTACTTC.